These 28 T cell receptor beta chains originate from one sample sequenced in a study of blood T cell repertoires in COVID-19. Method: immunoSEQ multiplex PCR; TCRdb's copy keeps in-frame clones and lacks some. The sample has over 100,000 clones, more than 75% seen once; the top ten hold 2.5% to 3.5%. The source material was peripheral blood. The receptor set was obtained from a man aged 50 to 59 with active or convalescent COVID-19.

The CDR3 here is CASSLEGQNGDQFF. As DNA, the CDR3 is TGCGCCAGCAGCTTGGAGGGACAAAACGGAGATCAGTTCTTC. J is TRBJ2-1 and V is TRBV5-1; possible D gene TRBD1, 6 bases. Trimming took 0 bases from V and 13 from J, leaving 17 bases between them. The CDR3 sequence is 14 residues long. Germline CDR1 SGHRS, CDR2 YFSETQ.

This clone appeared once. The V gene is TRBV7-8, the J gene TRBJ2-4, with 13 bases that match TRBD2. V trimming: 0 bases; J trimming: 7 bases; junction bases outside the gene matches: 6. Germline V gene data show CDR1 as SGHVS and CDR2 as FQNEAQ. The CDR3 sequence is 17 residues long. The CDR3 here is CASSLATSGGFGNIQYF. CDR3 DNA sequence: TGTGCCAGCAGCTTAGCGACTAGCGGGGGGTTTGGGAACATTCAGTACTTC.

The chain links TRBV24-1 to TRBJ1-1; 7 bases fit TRBD1. The V gene end was trimmed by 5 bases and the J gene end by 6 bases; junction bases not matched to a gene: 11. There are 15 residues in the CDR3. The germline gives CDR1 KGHDR, CDR2 SFDVKD. The CDR3 loop reads CATSAGPTGTAEAFF. The CDR3 DNA follows: TGTGCCACCAGTGCGGGCCCGACAGGGACGGCTGAAGCTTTCTTT.

This clone was seen many times. The chain joins TRBV3-1 (or the pseudogene TRBV3-2) to TRBJ2-2; 7 bases line up with TRBD2. V lost 2 bases, J lost 6 bases, and 15 bases stayed unmatched. Germline lookup yields CDR1 LGHDT and CDR2 YNNKEL (reference sequence). The CDR3 length is 18 residues. For the CDR3, the DNA is TGTGCCAGCAGCCAAATTGGGGGGGTCGAGACAGTCGCCGGGGAGCTGTTTTTT. It encodes CASSQIGGVETVAGELFF.

This rearrangement joins TRBV6-5 to TRBJ2-4; D possibly corresponds to TRBD1 (5 bases). The V gene's germline CDR1 is MNHEY and CDR2 SVGAGI. The CDR3 extends over 12 amino acids. The V gene lost 4 bases and the J gene lost 15 bases, with 16 bases spanning the gap. For the CDR3, the DNA is TGTGCCAGCAGTTCTCCCGGACATCCCCGGTACTTC. It translates to CASSSPGHPRYF.

The chain uses TRBV6-4 and TRBJ1-3; the match to TRBD1 covers 7 bases. The junction had 6 bases not matched to a gene; V was cut back by 6 bases and J by 1 base. The germline gives CDR1 MRHNA, CDR2 SNTAGT. The CDR3 runs to 15 residues. CDR3 in amino acids: CASSTTGESGNTIYF. The CDR3 DNA follows: TGTGCCAGCAGCACTACAGGGGAATCTGGAAACACCATATATTTT.

The chain recombines TRBV10-3 with TRBJ2-1; 11 positions match TRBD2. Looked up from germline, CDR1 is ENHRY and CDR2 is SYGVKD. The CDR3 covers 14 residues. V trimming: 9 bases; J trimming: 7 bases; junction bases outside the gene matches: 8. The CDR3 nucleotides are TGTGCCATTAATAGCGGGGGGGCCGGGAATGAGCAGTTCTTC. It yields the protein CAINSGGAGNEQFF.

V and J are TRBV5-1 and TRBJ1-5; no reliable D call. The V and J ends lost 4 bases and 6 bases respectively, with 8 bases between them. Germline V CDR1 and CDR2: SGHRS, YFSETQ. This CDR3 is 12 amino acids long. The CDR3 loop is CASSPDCQPQHF. For the CDR3, the DNA is TGCGCCAGCAGCCCGGACTGTCAGCCCCAGCATTTT.

The chain carries TRBV10-2 and TRBJ1-3; D gene unclear. The CDR3 consists of 13 residues. The germline V and J ends were trimmed by 2 bases and 6 bases, with 8 bases remaining between them. Germline V lookup: CDR1 WSHSY, CDR2 SAAADI. CDR3 DNA: TGCGCCAGCAGTGAGACCTACCCAAACACCATATATTTT. Translation gives CASSETYPNTIYF.

The V and J genes are TRBV29-1 and TRBJ2-7; 8 bases match TRBD1. The germline V gene has CDR1 SQVTM and CDR2 ANQGSEA. V lost 6 bases, J lost 6 bases, and 4 bases stayed unmatched. CDR3 length: 11 amino acids. Here the CDR3 reads CSVRTGPEQYF. For the CDR3, the DNA is TGCAGCGTGCGGACAGGGCCCGAGCAGTACTTC.

V and J are TRBV5-1 and TRBJ1-1, with D tentatively TRBD1 (5 bases). Germline V gene lookup returns CDR1 SGHRS and CDR2 YFSETQ. V lost 4 bases to trimming and J lost 2 bases, with 9 bases between them. This CDR3 is built from 13 residues. CDR3 in amino acids: CASSTQENTEAFF. The CDR3 nucleotides read TGCGCCAGCAGCACACAGGAAAACACTGAAGCTTTCTTT.

The rearrangement joins TRBV20-1 to TRBJ2-1; D might be TRBD1 (6 bases). V was trimmed by 3 bases and J by 10 bases, leaving 16 bases between them. CDR3 length: 13 amino acids. Germline CDR1 and CDR2: DFQATT and SNEGSKA (reference sequence). CDR3 nucleotides: TGCAGTGCTAGTATTACAGGGAGTGGGGAGCAGTTCTTC. It is translated as CSASITGSGEQFF.

This clone was seen many times. The gene calls are TRBV18 and TRBJ2-7; D may be TRBD2 (6 bases). Germline CDR1 is KGHSH and CDR2 is LQKENI. CDR3 size: 14 residues. V lost 3 bases, J lost 7 bases, and 16 bases lay in between. The CDR3 region has the DNA TGTGCCAGCTCACCCGGCGGAGGGGAGAGGGAGCAGTACGTC. This codes for CASSPGGGEREQYV.

The chain is built from TRBV6-5 and TRBJ2-3, with 9 bases aligning to TRBD2. Germline CDR1 is MNHEY and CDR2 is SVGAGI. Trimming at V came to 6 bases and at J to 1 base, leaving 2 bases not matched to a gene. CDR3 length equals 14 residues. CDR3 in DNA: TGTGCCAGCAGCTGGACTAGCGGCACAGATACGCAGTATTTT. As protein: CASSWTSGTDTQYF.

This chain links TRBV18 with TRBJ1-5, with a possible D match to TRBD1 (6 bases). Trimming removed 0 bases at V and 5 bases at J, with 11 bases between. Germline V gene sequence: CDR1 KGHSH, CDR2 LQKENI. The CDR3 covers 15 residues. CDR3 sequence: CASSPPGAGDQPQHF. The CDR3 nucleotides are TGTGCCAGCTCACCACCGGGGGCAGGGGATCAGCCCCAGCATTTT. Together with reference TRBV18 and TRBJ1-5, the CDR3 gives the full variable domain: NAGVMQNPRHLVRRRGQEARLRCSPMKGHSHVYWYRQLPEEGLKFMVYLQKENIIDESGMPKERFSAEFPKEGPSILRIQQVVRGDSAAYFCASSPPGAGDQPQHFGDGTRLSIL.

This chain links TRBV6-1 with TRBJ1-6, with TRBD1 matching 12 bases. This CDR3 spans 17 amino acids. Trimming at V came to 2 bases and at J to 10 bases, leaving 9 bases not matched to a gene. Germline CDR1 reads MNHNS; CDR2 reads SASEGT. The CDR3 is CASSEPGTGGAQSPLHF. CDR3 in DNA: TGTGCCAGCAGTGAACCCGGGACAGGGGGCGCGCAGTCACCCCTCCACTTT.

In this sample, this clone turned up a few times. The chain employs TRBV12-5 and TRBJ1-6; 7 bases fit TRBD1. Germline assignment: CDR1 LGHNT and CDR2 FRNRAP. The CDR3 runs to 15 residues. Germline trimming cut 6 bases from V and 6 bases from J; bases unmatched to any gene: 8. CDR3 loop: CASGTTGEVNSPLHF. The CDR3 region has the DNA TGTGCTAGTGGCACTACAGGGGAGGTTAATTCACCCCTCCACTTT. Variable domain in full (rest from reference TRBV12-5 and TRBJ1-6): DARVTQTPRHKVTEMGQEVTMRCQPILGHNTVFWYRQTMMQGLELLAYFRNRAPLDDSGMPKDRFSAEMPDATLATLKIQPSEPRDSAVYFCASGTTGEVNSPLHFGNGTRLTVT.

This clone showed up just once. This rearrangement joins TRBV15 to TRBJ1-2; D is uncertain. The CDR3 sequence is 13 residues long. Germline CDR1 is LNHNV and CDR2 is YYDKDF (reference sequence). V was shortened by 1 base and J by 3 bases, with 6 bases between the two germline ends. CDR3 DNA sequence: TGTGCCACCAGCAGAGGAACAGACTATGGCTACACCTTC. This gives the protein CATSRGTDYGYTF.

This clone was detected only a few times. The V call is TRBV21-1, the J call TRBJ2-7; TRBD1, the table's D call, lacks a check against the DNA. TRBV21-1 constitutes a pseudogene. The CDR3 loop spans 15 amino acids. In DNA, the CDR3 is TGTGCCAGCACTAGGAGACAGGGCATATTTTACGAGCAGTACTTC. This translates into CASTRRQGIFYEQYF.

The rearrangement links TRBV18 to TRBJ2-5, with D perhaps TRBD2 (6 bases). CDR1 and CDR2 from the germline V gene are KGHSH and LQKENI. Trimming shortened V by 0 bases and J by 4 bases, and 6 bases separated the two germline ends. The CDR3 is 13 amino acids. The CDR3 coding sequence is TGTGCCAGCTCACCACCGGGGGGAGAGACCCAGTACTTC. Its translation is CASSPPGGETQYF.

CDR3 region: CASSWTSAGRQFF. The CDR3 DNA reads TGTGCCAGCAGCTGGACTAGCGCCGGTCGGCAGTTCTTC. The V gene is TRBV5-6, the J gene TRBJ2-1; 9 bases are a match to TRBD2. Losses at the gene ends were 3 bases for V and 12 bases for J; bases not matched to a gene: 7. The CDR3 is 13 amino acids. Germline V lookup: CDR1 SGHDT, CDR2 YYEEEE.

The chain joins TRBV10-1 to TRBJ1-6; D remains unclear. The V gene's germline CDR1 is WNHNN and CDR2 SYGVQD (reference sequence). This CDR3 has 13 residues. V dropped 5 bases and J dropped 7 bases, with 9 bases sitting between them. CDR3 in DNA: TGCGCCAGCAGTCTCGACTCGAATTCACCCCTCCACTTT. It yields the protein CASSLDSNSPLHF.

This chain links TRBV9 with TRBJ1-4, with D possibly being TRBD1 (6 bases). The germline V and J ends were trimmed by 4 bases and 3 bases, with 13 bases remaining between them. CDR1 and CDR2 (germline): SGDLS, YYNGEE. The CDR3 has 15 amino acids. In DNA, the CDR3 is TGTGCCAGCAGCTCCGTCGGACAGCCTAATGAAAAACTGTTTTTT. Amino acids: CASSSVGQPNEKLFF.

The chain uses TRBV2 and TRBJ1-2, with TRBD1 as a possible D gene (6 bases). The ends were cut back, 3 bases at V and 6 bases at J, with 14 bases in the middle. This CDR3 region has 14 residues. CDR1 SNHLY and CDR2 FYNNEI come from the germline V gene. This chain's CDR3 is CASSDPGDLNGYTF. Here the CDR3 DNA reads TGTGCCAGCAGTGACCCAGGGGACCTCAATGGCTACACCTTC.

V usage is TRBV12-3 or TRBV12-4 and J usage is TRBJ1-5; no reliable D call. V was pared by 4 bases and J by 6 bases, with 10 bases between. The CDR3 extends over 13 amino acids. CDR3 sequence: CASSSIPGQPQHF. In DNA, the CDR3 is TGTGCCAGCAGTTCAATCCCGGGTCAGCCCCAGCATTTT.

CDR3 amino acids: CASSVTGASGGETQYF. CDR3 coding DNA: TGCGCCAGCAGCGTAACAGGGGCTAGCGGGGGAGAGACCCAGTACTTC. V gene TRBV4-3 combines with J gene TRBJ2-5; 10 bases line up with TRBD2. This CDR3 contains 16 residues. V dropped 5 bases and J dropped 4; count of bases not matched to a gene: 10. Germline V CDR1 and CDR2: LGHNA, YSLEER.

The CDR3 DNA follows: TGCGCCAGCAGCCCGGACGGACAGCTCTCTGGAAACACCATATATTTT. Translation: CASSPDGQLSGNTIYF. The genes are TRBV5-1 and TRBJ1-3, with D maybe TRBD1 (6 bases). V gave up 4 bases and J gave up 0 bases, with 14 bases separating them. Per the germline V gene, CDR1 is SGHRS and CDR2 is YFSETQ. This CDR3 comprises 16 residues.

Here the CDR3 reads CASSFPLSGNTIYF. The CDR3, as DNA: TGTGCCAGCAGCTTTCCACTCTCTGGAAACACCATATATTTT. The genes are TRBV7-9 and TRBJ1-3; D unresolved. V shed 3 bases and J shed 0 bases, with 6 bases lying between them. The CDR3 consists of 14 residues. The V gene's germline CDR1 is SEHNR and CDR2 FQNEAQ (reference sequence).